This TCR beta chain derives from a study of T cell responses to AZD1222 COVID-19 vaccine. Study context: Pooled in the analysis were second doses at about 4 or about 12 weeks. Study conclusions and caveats: Across spike, vaccine-associated CD4 TCRs were found, dominant at 160-218 and 743-854. Nearly half of spike-specific TCRs reportedly go after variant regions that carry no mutations. Seropositive AZD1222 recipients at baseline numbered only 5 to 7.

Sequencing was performed with immunoSEQ multiplex PCR; in TCRdb, only in-frame clones are kept and a portion is missing. The repertoire holds about 120,000 clones, more than 85% seen once, with roughly 8% in the top ten. In regard to this clone: Its antigen is not identified.

CDR3 length equals 14 residues. CDR1 is SNHLY, CDR2 FYNNEI, per germline. Trimming took off 1 base at V and 2 bases at J, with 9 bases between the two ends. The material sequenced was peripheral blood, taken on day 0 of AZD1222 vaccination. The receptor's source is an adult in good health. The chain is built from TRBV2 and TRBJ2-7; D uncertain. The CDR3: CASSEDSITYEQYF. The CDR3 bases are TGTGCCAGCAGTGAAGACAGCATAACCTACGAGCAGTACTTC.